The rows below give T cell receptor beta chains drawn from one sample of a study of human T cells and chemical hapten exposure. TCRdb re-called the reads through MiXCR, storing one row per CDR3 protein. The table shows about 120,000 distinct CDR3 sequences, with less than 10% occurring only once. The sequenced material came from whole blood. These receptors all come from a human donor in good health. Some clones in this sample may be carry-over from other donors' samples. CDR3s include the opening cysteine and the closing phenylalanine or tryptophan. The D gene is left open where the match is weak. The size entry is marked missing in some rows and otherwise reads once, few, many or a size class.

len: 14; j_gene: TRBJ1-1; v_gene: TRBV12-3/TRBV12-4; d_gene: -; abundance: many; CDR3aa: CASSPGWVNTEAFF; CDR3nt: TGTGCCAGCAGTCCAGGTTGGGTGAACACTGAAGCTTTCTTT
len: 18; j_gene: TRBJ2-7; v_gene: TRBV18; d_gene: TRBD2; abundance: -; CDR3aa: CASSPVHLLAGGPYEQYF; CDR3nt: TGTGCCAGCTCACCAGTTCACCTACTAGCGGGAGGGCCCTACGAGCAGTACTTC
len: 14; j_gene: TRBJ1-1; v_gene: TRBV28; d_gene: -; abundance: -; CDR3aa: CASSLVARGTEAFF; CDR3nt: TGTGCCAGCAGCCTGGTCGCGAGGGGCACTGAAGCTTTCTTT
len: 16; j_gene: TRBJ2-4; v_gene: TRBV14; d_gene: -; abundance: -; CDR3aa: CASSQGQQTAKNIQYF; CDR3nt: TGTGCCAGCAGCCAAGGACAGCAAACGGCCAAAAACATTCAGTACTTC
len: 17; j_gene: TRBJ1-2; v_gene: TRBV20-1; d_gene: TRBD1; abundance: many; CDR3aa: CSARLGSGTDYNYGYTF; CDR3nt: TGCAGTGCTAGACTCGGGTCCGGGACAGACTATAACTATGGCTACACCTTC
len: 15; j_gene: TRBJ2-7; v_gene: TRBV12-3/TRBV12-4; d_gene: -; abundance: many; CDR3aa: CASSPTGSRLWEQYF; CDR3nt: TGTGCCAGCAGCCCGACCGGCAGCCGTTTGTGGGAGCAGTACTTC
len: 14; j_gene: TRBJ2-7; v_gene: TRBV7-2; d_gene: -; abundance: few; CDR3aa: CASSSDWSSYEQYF; CDR3nt: TGTGCCAGCAGCTCGGACTGGAGCTCCTACGAGCAGTACTTC
len: 15; j_gene: TRBJ2-3; v_gene: TRBV3-1; d_gene: -; abundance: -; CDR3aa: CASSQVRGGTDTQYF; CDR3nt: TGTGCCAGCAGCCAAGTCAGGGGAGGCACAGATACGCAGTATTTT
len: 15; j_gene: TRBJ2-7; v_gene: TRBV9; d_gene: TRBD1; abundance: few; CDR3aa: CASSATGGISNEQYF; CDR3nt: TGTGCCAGCAGCGCGACAGGGGGTATTAGCAACGAGCAGTACTTC
len: 17; j_gene: TRBJ2-6; v_gene: TRBV20-1; d_gene: TRBD2; abundance: -; CDR3aa: CSAPLSGRAAGANVLTF; CDR3nt: TGCAGTGCGCCTCTAAGCGGGAGGGCAGCTGGGGCCAACGTCCTGACTTTC
len: 15; j_gene: TRBJ2-2; v_gene: TRBV19; d_gene: -; abundance: -; CDR3aa: CASRSRDGTTGELFF; CDR3nt: TGTGCCAGTAGATCCCGGGACGGCACCACCGGGGAGCTGTTTTTT
len: 13; j_gene: TRBJ2-3; v_gene: TRBV29-1; d_gene: TRBD1; abundance: -; CDR3aa: CSVPGQSTDTQYF; CDR3nt: TGCAGCGTTCCGGGACAGAGCACAGATACGCAGTATTTT